The 27 T cell receptor beta chains below all came from one sample that was sequenced in a study of T cells in Graves' hyperthyroidism and ophthalmopathy. The CDR3 regions of TCR beta were amplified from RNA transcripts. HTBI primers drove first-round RT-PCR of the TCR CDR3. Each CDR3 protein gets one entry after TCRdb re-called the multiplex PCR reads with MiXCR. This sample has some 350,000 distinct CDR3 sequences; roughly an eighth occur once, and the top ten carry about a third. The sequencing input was blood. Receptor source: a woman between 40 and 55 years old with Graves' ophthalmopathy.

This clonotype showed up just a few times. The chain links TRBV7-9 to TRBJ1-1; D may be TRBD1 (5 bases). The length of the CDR3 is 14 residues. CDR1 is SEHNR, CDR2 FQNEAQ, per germline (reference sequence). Deletions cut 0 bases from V and 7 bases from J, with 12 bases between. The CDR3 nucleotides are TGTGCCAGCAGCTTAGCGGGGGGTCGAGGTGAAGCTTTCTTT. Protein: CASSLAGGRGEAFF.

The chain uses TRBV7-9 and TRBJ1-1; the D gene is possibly TRBD1 (5 bases). Per the germline V gene, CDR1 is SEHNR and CDR2 is FQNEAQ (reference sequence). The CDR3 extends over 15 amino acids. V dropped 5 bases and J dropped 6 bases, with 19 bases sitting between them. The CDR3 spells CASSRNVWGLAEAFF. The CDR3 bases are TGTGCCAGCAGCAGAAACGTCTGGGGGTTAGCTGAAGCTTTCTTT. The full variable domain, in which reference TRBV7-9 and TRBJ1-1 provide the parts outside the CDR3, is DTGVSQNPRHKITKRGQNVTFRCDPISEHNRLYWYRQTLGQGPEFLTYFQNEAQLEKSRLLSDRFSAERPKGSFSTLEIQRTEQGDSAMYLCASSRNVWGLAEAFFGQGTRLTVV.

This sequence joins TRBV9 and TRBJ2-1; possible D gene TRBD2, 5 bases. The CDR3 has 19 amino acids. Germline CDR1 is SGDLS and CDR2 is YYNGEE. V was trimmed by 0 bases and J by 4 bases, leaving 23 bases between them. In nucleotides, the CDR3 is TGTGCCAGCAGCGTAGCCCGGGCGGGCCACCTGACCCCATACAATGAGCAGTTCTTC. Encoded protein: CASSVARAGHLTPYNEQFF.

There are many counts of this clonotype. J is TRBJ1-1 and V is TRBV27; D uncertain. The CDR3 has 16 amino acids. In germline, CDR1 is MNHEY, CDR2 SMNVEV (reference sequence). The V end was cut by 4 bases, the J end by 0 bases, with 15 bases between. Here the CDR3 reads CASSYLPLVVNTEAFF. CDR3 DNA: TGTGCCAGCAGTTATCTTCCTTTGGTGGTGAACACTGAAGCTTTCTTT.

This clonotype was seen ten or more times. The V gene is TRBV2, the J gene TRBJ2-4; a weak D match, TRBD1 (5 bases). Between the trimmed V and J ends, which lost 0 bases and 7 bases, there was a span of 19 bases. There are 17 residues in the CDR3. From germline, CDR1 is SNHLY and CDR2 FYNNEI. The CDR3 reads CASSEAGHSLARNIQYF. The CDR3 DNA follows: TGTGCCAGCAGTGAAGCAGGACACTCCCTTGCTAGGAACATTCAGTACTTC.

Only one count was recorded for this clonotype. The chain employs TRBV11-1 and TRBJ2-1; TRBD1 agrees at 10 bases. CDR3 length: 14 amino acids. CDR1 is SGHAT, CDR2 FQDESV, per germline (reference sequence). V shed 5 bases and J 8 bases; nucleotides not matched to a gene: 6. CDR3 DNA: TGTGCCAGCAGCCCACGGGACAGGGGCGATGAGCAGTTCTTC. Translation: CASSPRDRGDEQFF.

The V and J genes are TRBV28 and TRBJ1-2, with 7 nucleotides matching TRBD1. The V gene end was trimmed by 4 bases and the J gene end by 2 bases; junction bases not matched to a gene: 10. Germline lookup yields CDR1 MDHEN and CDR2 SYDVKM. The CDR3 is made up of 16 amino acids. The CDR3 region has the DNA TGTGCCAGCAGTTCAACCTACAGGGGTGGCAACTATGGCTACACCTTC. It is translated as CASSSTYRGGNYGYTF.

Concerning this clonotype: The junction departs from germline at one end; a sequencing error may be responsible. V is TRBV3-1 and J is TRBJ2-5; no definite D call. CDR1 and CDR2 from the germline V gene are LGHDT and YNNKEL (reference sequence). The CDR3 sequence is 13 residues long. This CDR3 is CASSQAYQEAQYF. CDR3 nucleotides: TGTGCCAGCAGCCAGGCGTACCAAGAGGCCCAGTACTTC.

This clonotype showed up just a few times. The chain employs TRBV7-9 and TRBJ2-6; possible D gene TRBD2, 5 bases. The V gene's germline CDR1 is SEHNR and CDR2 FQNEAQ (reference sequence). The CDR3 covers 17 residues. The V end was cut by 5 bases, the J end by 3 bases, with 17 bases between. The CDR3 sequence: CASSPRSGIRGANVLTF. CDR3 bases: TGTGCCAGCAGCCCCCGCTCGGGGATACGTGGGGCCAACGTCCTGACTTTC.

This chain joins TRBV7-8 and TRBJ1-5, with unresolved D. Germline V gene sequence: CDR1 SGHVS, CDR2 FQNEAQ. The V end lost 4 bases, the J end lost 7 bases, and 11 bases lay between the germline ends. CDR3 size: 13 residues. The chain's CDR3 is CASSSNSGQPQHF. CDR3 nucleotide sequence: TGTGCCAGCAGCTCTAATTCCGGGCAGCCCCAGCATTTT.

The J gene is TRBJ2-5, the V gene TRBV5-1; 9 bases are shared with TRBD2. Trimming removed 2 bases from V and 4 bases from J; junction bases left unmatched: 6. CDR3 length equals 15 residues. CDR1 and CDR2 (germline): SGHRS, YFSETQ. CDR3 protein: CASSFPLAGLETQYF. The CDR3 DNA reads as TGCGCCAGCAGCTTCCCCCTAGCGGGGTTAGAGACCCAGTACTTC.

This clonotype came up many times. J is TRBJ1-1 and V is TRBV5-1; the D is unclear. Trimming shortened V by 4 bases and J by 5 bases, and 15 bases separated the two germline ends. From germline, CDR1 is SGHRS and CDR2 YFSETQ. The CDR3 loop spans 14 amino acids. For the CDR3, the DNA is TGCGCCAGCAGCGCAGGCCCTGTGGGTACTGAAGCTTTCTTT. Translated, it gives CASSAGPVGTEAFF.

This clonotype came up a few times. One base away lies a much larger clone, so this may be a sequencing read error. Lacking the conserved final phenylalanine or tryptophan, this CDR3 likely reflects a read error. This chain links TRBV6-1 with TRBJ2-5; possible D gene TRBD1, 6 bases. Per the germline V gene, CDR1 is MNHNS and CDR2 is SASEGT. The CDR3 length is 14 residues. V shed 3 bases and J shed 4 bases, with 12 bases lying between them. The CDR3 loop reads CASSDTGSAETQYS. CDR3 bases: TGTGCCAGCAGTGATACAGGGTCGGCAGAGACCCAGTACTCC.

This clonotype was observed many times. The J gene is TRBJ1-3, the V gene TRBV28; D perhaps matches TRBD1 (5 bases). V was shortened by 4 bases and J by 4 bases, with 11 bases between the two germline ends. The germline V gene encodes CDR1 MDHEN and CDR2 SYDVKM. The length of the CDR3 is 14 residues. CDR3 residues: CASSSGLGGNTIYF. The CDR3 DNA sequence: TGTGCCAGCAGTTCGGGACTTGGAGGAAACACCATATATTTT.

In its sample, this clonotype was seen a few times. This rearrangement joins TRBV14 to TRBJ2-7; 8 nucleotides align to TRBD1. V was pared by 2 bases and J by 4 bases, with 10 bases of the junction left unmatched. CDR1 and CDR2 from the germline V gene are SGHDN and FVKESK. The CDR3 extends over 16 amino acids. DNA for the CDR3: TGTGCCAGCAGCCAATTAAACAGGGGGATCGTGTACGAGCAGTACTTC. Translation gives CASSQLNRGIVYEQYF.

This clonotype appeared many times. The genes are TRBV10-3 and TRBJ1-4; D is perhaps TRBD1 (6 bases). Germline CDR1 and CDR2: ENHRY and SYGVKD. V was shortened by 10 bases and J by 0 bases, with 15 bases between the two germline ends. The CDR3 length is 15 residues. The CDR3 loop reads CATKGTPTTNEKLFF. CDR3 sequence (DNA): TGTGCCACGAAGGGGACACCGACAACTAATGAAAAACTGTTTTTT.

This chain joins TRBV12-3 or TRBV12-4 and TRBJ2-3; 7 nucleotides align to TRBD2. V gave up 3 bases and J gave up 1 base; unmatched junction bases: 4. This CDR3 has 15 amino acids. The CDR3 coding sequence is TGTGCCAGCAGTTTTGGGACTATAGGCACAGATACGCAGTATTTT. Its protein is CASSFGTIGTDTQYF.

In its sample, this clonotype was seen many times. The chain couples TRBV19 to TRBJ2-3; D unclear. This CDR3 spans 16 amino acids. Germline CDR1 is LNHDA and CDR2 is SQIVND (reference sequence). V lost 2 bases and J 6 bases, leaving 18 bases between the germline ends. CDR3: CASSISPRRDSDTQYF. DNA of the CDR3: TGTGCCAGTAGTATATCCCCACGGCGCGACTCTGATACGCAGTATTTT.

This clonotype has just a few counts. The chain recombines TRBV6-2 or TRBV6-3 with TRBJ1-1, with D perhaps matching TRBD1 (6 bases). Trimming took off 5 bases at V and 11 bases at J, with 24 bases between the two ends. The CDR3 extends over 15 amino acids. Germline V CDR1 and CDR2: MNHEY, SVGEGT. The DNA of the CDR3 is TGTGCCAGCAGTCGCGGGGGACAAATCGGGGGAAAGGCTTTCTTT. It codes for CASSRGGQIGGKAFF.

This clonotype was counted many times. The chain is built from TRBV12-3 or TRBV12-4 and TRBJ1-5; D may be TRBD1 (6 bases). CDR3 length: 15 residues. Trimming left V 5 bases short and J 3 bases short, with 14 bases between. This CDR3 is CASSIHTGPNQPQHF. The CDR3 DNA is TGTGCCAGCAGTATCCATACAGGGCCCAATCAGCCCCAGCATTTT.

This clonotype was seen many times. This rearrangement joins TRBV18 to TRBJ2-1; D ambiguous. V lost 0 bases, J lost 9 bases, and 9 bases lay in between. This CDR3 contains 13 residues. Germline lookup yields CDR1 KGHSH and CDR2 LQKENI. The CDR3 nucleotides read TGTGCCAGCTCACCACCAACGGGCCTTGAGCAGTTCTTC. Its protein is CASSPPTGLEQFF.

This clonotype was counted only a few times. The chain employs TRBV20-1 and TRBJ2-3; 8 bases agree with TRBD2. Germline lookup yields CDR1 DFQATT and CDR2 SNEGSKA (reference sequence). The trim removed 1 base at V and 3 bases at J, leaving 9 bases unmatched. The CDR3 sequence is 16 residues long. CDR3 bases: TGCAGTGCTAGAGGCGGGGGGAGGGCCGTGACAGATACGCAGTATTTT. Amino acids: CSARGGGRAVTDTQYF.

This sequence joins TRBV4-1 and TRBJ1-4; 11 bases match TRBD1. CDR1 and CDR2 from the germline V gene are MGHRA and YSYEKL. J lost 0 bases, V lost 0 bases, and 6 bases had no gene match. CDR3 length equals 19 residues. CDR3 loop: CASSQDPGQGGSTNEKLFF. The DNA for the CDR3 is TGCGCCAGCAGCCAAGATCCGGGACAGGGGGGTTCAACTAATGAAAAACTGTTTTTT.

This clonotype was found a few times. The chain joins TRBV20-1 to TRBJ2-4; 9 nucleotides line up with TRBD2. The CDR3 is 16 residues long. Per germline, CDR1 DFQATT and CDR2 SNEGSKA (reference sequence). V shed 6 bases and J 3 bases; nucleotides not matched to a gene: 12. CDR3: CSAASAISGSKNIQYF. CDR3 nucleotides: TGCAGTGCCGCCAGTGCGATTAGCGGGAGCAAAAACATTCAGTACTTC.

This clonotype came up many times. J is TRBJ2-3 and V is TRBV28, with TRBD2 matching 7 bases. CDR1 and CDR2 from the germline V gene are MDHEN and SYDVKM. The V gene end was trimmed by 7 bases and the J gene end by 5 bases; junction bases not matched to a gene: 6. The length of the CDR3 is 13 residues. DNA of the CDR3: TGTGCCAGCATTGCGGGAGACGGAGATACGCAGTATTTT. Its protein product is CASIAGDGDTQYF.

This clonotype was seen many times. V gene TRBV6-1 combines with J gene TRBJ1-2; no definite D call. CDR3 length equals 14 residues. CDR1 and CDR2 (germline): MNHNS, SASEGT. The V end lost 8 bases, the J end lost 5 bases, and 18 bases lay between the germline ends. The CDR3 here is CASSRQGERYGYTF. CDR3 DNA: TGTGCCAGCTCCCGACAAGGTGAAAGATATGGCTACACCTTC.

The chain carries TRBV7-2 and TRBJ1-6; weak D call: TRBD1 (5 bases). V lost 6 bases to trimming and J lost 10 bases, with 16 bases between them. The CDR3 length is 14 residues. The V gene's germline CDR1 is SGHTA and CDR2 FQGNSA. This CDR3 is CASRRGVESSPLHF. CDR3 in DNA: TGTGCCAGCAGACGAGGGGTCGAAAGCTCACCCCTCCACTTT.